The 22 T cell receptor beta chains below all came from one sample that was sequenced in a study of blood T cell repertoires in COVID-19 (dated by TCRdb to 2020 to 2021). Libraries were made using the immunoSEQ multiplex PCR assay. TCRdb retrieved this table from immuneACCESS and kept in-frame rearrangements only. Not all clones are present; in checked studies, unresolved V genes account for under half, and no reason is known for the remainder. Within this sample are under 300,000 clones, with around 85% of them counted one time only. The ten largest make up 6.2% of the sample. Source material: peripheral blood. These receptors all stem from a man aged 55 to 70 with acute or convalescent COVID-19.

The V call is TRBV2, the J call TRBJ2-7; TRBD1 agrees at 9 bases. Trimming at V came to 6 bases and at J to 1 base, leaving 4 bases not matched to a gene. CDR1 and CDR2 from the germline V gene are SNHLY and FYNNEI. This CDR3 has 14 residues. The CDR3 sequence is CASRPDRGSYEQYF. DNA of the CDR3: TGTGCCAGCAGGCCCGACAGGGGGTCCTACGAGCAGTACTTC.

V is TRBV7-3 and J is TRBJ2-7; TRBD2 matches at 7 bases. The trim removed 5 bases at V and 2 bases at J, leaving 3 bases unmatched. CDR3 size: 13 residues. CDR1 SGHTA and CDR2 FQGTGA come from the germline V gene. The CDR3 loop reads CASSPAGTYEQYF. The CDR3 region has the DNA TGTGCCAGCAGCCCAGCGGGGACCTACGAGCAGTACTTC.

This CDR3 reads CASNTGPMNTEAFF. CDR3 nucleotide sequence: TGTGCCAGTAATACAGGGCCTATGAACACTGAAGCTTTCTTT. The V call is TRBV19, the J call TRBJ1-1, with D possibly matching TRBD1 (6 bases). Germline assignment: CDR1 LNHDA and CDR2 SQIVND (reference sequence). Trimming removed 7 bases from V and 0 bases from J, with 12 bases in between. This CDR3 has 14 residues.

The DNA for the CDR3 is TGTGCCAGTAGAAAAATCGCGGGACTCCGCTACAATGAGCAGTTCTTC. Its protein is CASRKIAGLRYNEQFF. V gene TRBV19 combines with J gene TRBJ2-1; D may be TRBD2 (6 bases). Germline CDR1 LNHDA, CDR2 SQIVND (reference sequence). V gave up 6 bases and J gave up 3 bases, with 18 bases separating them. The CDR3 runs 16 residues.

The chain joins TRBV5-1 to TRBJ2-7; perhaps TRBD1 as D (6 bases). The CDR3 is 14 residues long. V dropped 8 bases and J dropped 4 bases, with 19 bases sitting between them. Germline lookup yields CDR1 SGHRS and CDR2 YFSETQ. In nucleotides, the CDR3 is TGCGCCAGTACTGGGGGCCCCGGGGATTACGAGCAGTACTTC. Its translation: CASTGGPGDYEQYF.

The V and J genes are TRBV4-3 and TRBJ1-2; a possible D gene is TRBD1 (5 bases). Looked up from germline, CDR1 is LGHNA and CDR2 is YSLEER. The CDR3 is 14 amino acids. V was shortened by 3 bases and J by 0 bases, with 8 bases between the two germline ends. CDR3 amino acids: CASSQGTANYGYTF. The CDR3 DNA reads as TGCGCCAGCAGCCAGGGGACTGCTAACTATGGCTACACCTTC.

V gene TRBV6-2 or TRBV6-3 combines with J gene TRBJ2-1, with a weak D call TRBD2 (6 bases). V gave up 2 bases and J gave up 9 bases, with 17 bases separating them. This CDR3 comprises 15 residues. Per germline, CDR1 MNHEY and CDR2 SVGEGT. CDR3 loop: CASSYSELANGEQFF. CDR3 DNA sequence: TGTGCCAGCAGTTACAGCGAACTAGCTAACGGTGAGCAGTTCTTC.

This sequence joins TRBV27 and TRBJ2-2, with 12 bases matching TRBD2. V was pared by 5 bases and J by 1 base, with 5 bases of the junction left unmatched. The germline V gene has CDR1 MNHEY and CDR2 SMNVEV (reference sequence). The CDR3 has 17 amino acids. The CDR3 here is CASSATSGSRNTGELFF. The CDR3 coding sequence is TGTGCCAGCAGTGCGACTAGCGGGAGCCGGAACACCGGGGAGCTGTTTTTT.

This clone was picked up one time. The chain employs TRBV29-1 and TRBJ1-2; TRBD1 aligns across 7 bases. The CDR3 is 14 residues long. Germline V gives CDR1 SQVTM, CDR2 ANQGSEA. V shed 4 bases, J shed 2 bases, and the junction held 7 bases outside the gene matches. The CDR3 loop reads CSVAERDRNYGYTF. The CDR3 nucleotides are TGCAGCGTTGCAGAACGGGACAGAAACTATGGCTACACCTTC.

V is TRBV7-2 and J is TRBJ1-2; TRBD1 matches at 7 bases. Germline CDR1 and CDR2: SGHTA and FQGNSA. The CDR3 contains 12 residues. With 8 bases clipped from V and 6 bases from J, the junction kept 6 bases outside the gene matches. The CDR3 reads CASGDRAHGYTF. The CDR3 region has the DNA TGTGCCAGCGGCGACAGGGCCCATGGCTACACCTTC.

The chain couples TRBV30 to TRBJ1-2, with 8 bases lining up with TRBD1. V dropped 3 bases and J dropped 10; count of bases not matched to a gene: 7. The CDR3 length is 12 residues. CDR1 and CDR2 (germline): GTSNPN, SVGIG (reference sequence). CDR3 sequence reads: CAWSGQGLPYTF. In nucleotides, the CDR3 is TGTGCCTGGAGCGGACAGGGTTTGCCCTACACCTTC.

The chain couples TRBV28 to TRBJ2-3; the match to TRBD2 covers 13 bases. The CDR3 runs 17 residues. Germline lookup yields CDR1 MDHEN and CDR2 SYDVKM. J lost 2 bases, V lost 4 bases, and 6 bases had no gene match. The CDR3 DNA follows: TGTGCCAGCAGTTCTGAGACTAGCGGGAGGTCCACAGATACGCAGTATTTT. Its protein is CASSSETSGRSTDTQYF.

The V gene is TRBV30, the J gene TRBJ2-7, with 7 bases that match TRBD1. Germline V gene lookup returns CDR1 GTSNPN and CDR2 SVGIG (reference sequence). This CDR3 has 13 residues. V was pared by 4 bases and J by 4 bases, with 7 bases of the junction left unmatched. The CDR3 sequence is CAWTPGQFYEQYF. The CDR3 DNA follows: TGTGCCTGGACGCCGGGACAGTTTTACGAGCAGTACTTC.

The genes are TRBV11-2 and TRBJ1-1; the D is unclear. The V end lost 0 bases, the J end lost 0 bases, and 5 bases lay between the germline ends. This CDR3 comprises 14 residues. Germline V gene sequence: CDR1 SGHAT, CDR2 FQNNGV. The CDR3 sequence: CASSLDLLNTEAFF. The CDR3 DNA is TGTGCCAGCAGCTTAGATCTACTGAACACTGAAGCTTTCTTT.

The CDR3 coding sequence is TGCGCCAGCAGTTCCACAGGGGCGACTGGAAACACCATATATTTT. Protein: CASSSTGATGNTIYF. The chain employs TRBV5-1 and TRBJ1-3; 7 nucleotides line up with TRBD1. Germline V CDR1 and CDR2: SGHRS, YFSETQ. Trimming took 5 bases from V and 2 from J; bases not matched to a gene: 7. The CDR3 sequence is 15 residues long.

This clone was recorded at least ten times. The CDR3 loop reads CASSPIPLGGENYEQYF. Written as DNA, the CDR3 is TGCGCCAGCAGCCCCATTCCCCTAGGGGGAGAAAACTACGAGCAGTACTTC. This chain connects TRBV5-1 to TRBJ2-7; a possible D gene is TRBD1 (6 bases). This CDR3 region has 17 residues. V lost 4 bases and J lost 3, with 23 bases in between. Germline CDR1 SGHRS, CDR2 YFSETQ.

V gene TRBV5-1 combines with J gene TRBJ2-1; 8 positions agree with TRBD2. Germline V gene data show CDR1 as SGHRS and CDR2 as YFSETQ. Trimming at V came to 1 base and at J to 9 bases, leaving 12 bases not matched to a gene. This CDR3 spans 16 amino acids. CDR3 DNA: TGCGCCAGCAGCTTGAGAGCGGGAGAAAGATGGAGTGAGCAGTTCTTC. Amino acids: CASSLRAGERWSEQFF.

The chain uses TRBV2 and TRBJ2-7, with D maybe TRBD1 (5 bases). Deletions cut 6 bases from V and 6 bases from J, with 15 bases between. The CDR3 runs 13 residues. Germline assignment: CDR1 SNHLY and CDR2 FYNNEI. The CDR3 nucleotides read TGTGCCAGCAGGACGCTAGGGGTGGGCGAGCAGTACTTC. Its protein product is CASRTLGVGEQYF.

The chain combines TRBV19 with TRBJ2-5; 12 bases fit TRBD2. CDR3 length: 16 amino acids. CDR1 is LNHDA and CDR2 is SQIVND in the germline V gene (reference sequence). Unmatched junction bases numbered 6, after V lost 5 bases and J lost 2 bases. CDR3 region: CASSSTGTSGQETQYF. The CDR3 DNA reads as TGTGCCAGTAGTTCAACCGGGACTAGCGGGCAAGAGACCCAGTACTTC.

The V gene is TRBV7-2, the J gene TRBJ2-4; 8 bases are a match to TRBD2. Germline CDR1 SGHTA, CDR2 FQGNSA. The V segment lost 5 bases and the J segment 8 bases; nucleotides outside the gene matches: 11. This CDR3 comprises 15 residues. CDR3 amino acids: CASSPSLAGSDIQYF. The CDR3 DNA reads TGTGCCAGCAGCCCCTCCTTAGCGGGAAGTGACATTCAGTACTTC.

The chain is built from TRBV28 and TRBJ2-7, with 9 bases lining up with TRBD1. Unmatched junction bases numbered 3, after V lost 2 bases and J lost 10 bases. The V gene's germline CDR1 is MDHEN and CDR2 SYDVKM. This CDR3 spans 12 amino acids. CDR3 sequence (DNA): TGTGCCAGCAGTTTAGGGGACAGGGTACAGTACTTC. Protein sequence: CASSLGDRVQYF.

The chain employs TRBV6-5 and TRBJ2-1, with D maybe TRBD2 (6 bases). Germline V gene data show CDR1 as MNHEY and CDR2 as SVGAGI. This CDR3 region has 13 residues. Trimming cost V 8 bases and J 6 bases, with 14 bases left between them. In nucleotides, the CDR3 is TGTGCCAGCGGTAGCGGATGGGGCAATGAGCAGTTCTTC. Translating gives CASGSGWGNEQFF.